This T cell receptor (beta chain) was captured by sequencing in a study of glioma-infiltrating T cells after dendritic cell vaccination. The wider study: Samples are from glioblastoma patients in Phase I and II dendritic cell vaccine trials.

Germline CDR1 MNHEY, CDR2 SMNVEV (reference sequence). V lost 5 bases to trimming and J lost 7 bases; unmatched junction nucleotides: 11. This CDR3 contains 15 residues. Input was approximately 1.8 ug genomic DNA, or all available if less. Measured with immunoSEQ multiplex PCR; TCRdb has only the in-frame clones, and not every one. The sample carries approximately 92,000 clones, around 80% recorded once. Indicated time point: after dendritic cell vaccination, including at tumor progression/relapse. Fresh-frozen tumor tissue and more than two years of survival data were available for all. Before vaccination, two weeks after the third vaccination, and at progression, PBMC were collected.

The chain links TRBV27 to TRBJ1-5; 7 positions match TRBD1. This material consisted of blood, taken after dendritic cell vaccination. This receptor was obtained from a human donor with glioblastoma. CDR3 region: CASSARDSSGQPQHF. The CDR3 coding sequence is TGTGCCAGCAGTGCCCGGGACAGCAGTGGACAGCCCCAGCATTTT.